This is a list of T cell receptor beta chains from one sample in a study of T-cell reconstitution after alpha-beta-depleted transplantation in children. MiXCR, applied by TCRdb to the PCR reads, yields one record per CDR3 protein. The sample shows around 500,000 distinct CDR3 sequences, 23% of them seen only once. This specimen consisted of PBMCs, mostly from graft donor cells, obtained 360 days after TCRalphabeta/CD19-depleted stem cell transplant. These receptors originate from a boy less than two years old who had a stem cell transplant for acute myeloid leukemia, so the T cells may come from the graft donor. CDR3s include the opening cysteine and the closing phenylalanine or tryptophan. D genes are given only for firm matches. Expanded clones are given a class, and other clones once, few, many or no size at all.

CDR3	DNA	size	J	V	D
CASSRYRGEGSYEQYF	TGTGCCAGCAGCCGATACAGGGGCGAGGGATCCTACGAGCAGTACTTC	NA	TRBJ2-7	TRBV7-6	TRBD1
CAISELPSGGALDTQYF	TGTGCCATCAGTGAGTTGCCTAGCGGGGGGGCCTTAGATACGCAGTATTTT	few	TRBJ2-3	TRBV10-3	TRBD2
CSVEMGEKLFF	TGCAGCGTTGAAATGGGTGAAAAACTGTTTTTT	many	TRBJ1-4	TRBV29-1	NA
CSARSGSGWTQYF	TGCAGTGCTAGGTCAGGGTCTGGGTGGACCCAGTACTTC	NA	TRBJ2-5	TRBV20-1	NA
CASSNRLAGGLPNTGELFF	TGTGCCAGCAGTAACAGACTAGCGGGGGGCCTACCGAACACCGGGGAGCTGTTTTTT	many	TRBJ2-2	TRBV12-3/TRBV12-4	TRBD2
CASSPDGTNYGYTF	TGTGCCAGCAGCCCGGACGGAACTAACTATGGCTACACCTTC	few	TRBJ1-2	TRBV7-8	NA
CASSLRRTLSYNEQFF	TGTGCCAGCAGCTTAAGGCGGACCCTCTCCTACAATGAGCAGTTCTTC	few	TRBJ2-1	TRBV7-8	NA
CAWSASSLDTQYF	TGTGCCTGGAGTGCCTCCAGTCTGGATACGCAGTATTTT	NA	TRBJ2-3	TRBV30	NA
CAIGRGSSYNEQFF	TGTGCCATAGGACGGGGGAGCTCCTACAATGAGCAGTTCTTC	NA	TRBJ2-1	TRBV24-1	NA
CASSLLGPLVLTF	TGTGCCAGCAGTTTGTTAGGACCTCTCGTCCTGACTTTC	many	TRBJ2-6	TRBV12-3/TRBV12-4	NA
CSARGETVEQYF	TGCAGTGCTAGAGGGGAAACCGTCGAGCAGTACTTC	NA	TRBJ2-7	TRBV20-1	NA
CASSTGLGSYNEQFF	TGCGCCAGCAGCACCGGACTGGGCTCCTACAATGAGCAGTTCTTC	NA	TRBJ2-1	TRBV5-1	NA